These 26 T cell receptor beta chains were all obtained from the same sample, sequenced in a study of blood T cell repertoires in COVID-19 (dated by TCRdb to 2019 to 2021). Library preparation employed the immunoSEQ multiplex PCR assay. Imported from immuneACCESS, the table was reduced by TCRdb to in-frame sequences with V and J called. These copies leave out some clones; in studies compared against another copy, an unresolved V gene accounts for under half, and the cause of the remainder is not known. Here the sample has under 300,000 clones; around 81% occur a single time. Jointly, the top ten make up 5.5% to 7.5% of the sample. The sample consisted of peripheral blood. Receptors were obtained from an older woman with active or convalescent COVID-19.

The chain recombines TRBV4-1 with TRBJ1-3; 7 bases are a match to TRBD1. CDR3 length: 17 amino acids. CDR1 and CDR2 (germline): MGHRA, YSYEKL. V shed 4 bases, J shed 4 bases, and the junction held 13 bases outside the gene matches. Here the CDR3 DNA reads TGCGCCAGCAGCCCCTGGGACAGCCGCCTACTAGGAAACACCATATATTTT. It is translated as CASSPWDSRLLGNTIYF.

The chain combines TRBV3-1 (or the pseudogene TRBV3-2) with TRBJ1-2; D might be TRBD1 (5 bases). Per germline, CDR1 LGHDT and CDR2 YNNKEL (reference sequence). Trimming shortened V by 1 base and J by 3 bases, and 9 bases separated the two germline ends. This CDR3 spans 14 amino acids. The CDR3 DNA follows: TGTGCCAGCAGCCAAGGACAGTTGTACTATGGCTACACCTTC. Translating gives CASSQGQLYYGYTF.

The chain recombines TRBV28 with TRBJ2-6; D unclear. CDR3 size: 15 residues. Looked up from germline, CDR1 is MDHEN and CDR2 is SYDVKM. V was clipped by 6 bases and J by 2 bases, with 11 bases between them. As DNA, the CDR3 is TGTGCCAGCAGAACTCGACGGGCTGGGGCCAACGTCCTGACTTTC. Translation: CASRTRRAGANVLTF.

The chain is built from TRBV19 and TRBJ1-2; 10 nucleotides agree with TRBD1. V gave up 7 bases and J gave up 5 bases; unmatched junction bases: 4. The CDR3 totals 13 residues. In germline, CDR1 is LNHDA, CDR2 SQIVND (reference sequence). CDR3 bases: TGTGCCAGTAACCCGGGACAGGGGTATGGCTACACCTTC. Protein product: CASNPGQGYGYTF.

CDR3 bases: TGTGCCAGCAGTGAATTTTTTGTGGAGGATGCTAGTGAAGCTTTCTTT. It specifies CASSEFFVEDASEAFF. The chain links TRBV25-1 to TRBJ1-1, with D hard to call. The CDR3 runs 16 residues. From germline, CDR1 is MGHDK and CDR2 SYGVNS. The V and J ends lost 1 base and 7 bases respectively, with 19 bases between them.

The rearrangement links TRBV6-6 to TRBJ1-2; 7 bases agree with TRBD1. Per germline, CDR1 MNHNY and CDR2 SVGAGI (reference sequence). V shed 5 bases and J 8 bases; nucleotides not matched to a gene: 2. The length of the CDR3 is 11 residues. In DNA form, the CDR3 reads TGTGCCAGCAGTACAGGGGACGGCTACACCTTC. Protein sequence: CASSTGDGYTF.

The gene calls are TRBV14 and TRBJ1-2; 7 nucleotides match TRBD1. The trim removed 4 bases at V and 2 bases at J, leaving 1 base unmatched. This CDR3 has 13 amino acids. Germline V gene sequence: CDR1 SGHDN, CDR2 FVKESK. CDR3: CASSPDRNYGYTF. CDR3 DNA: TGTGCCAGCAGCCCGGACAGGAACTATGGCTACACCTTC.

J is TRBJ2-7 and V is TRBV11-3; possible D gene TRBD2, 7 bases. The germline V and J ends were trimmed by 4 bases and 6 bases, with 19 bases remaining between them. CDR3 length equals 15 residues. Germline V gene lookup returns CDR1 SGHNT and CDR2 YENEEA. The CDR3 coding sequence is TGTGCCAGCAGCTCCCGAGGAGGGAGGGGGACCGAGCAGTACTTC. This translates into CASSSRGGRGTEQYF.

This chain joins TRBV19 and TRBJ1-5, with 9 bases that match TRBD1. CDR3 length: 16 residues. In germline, CDR1 is LNHDA, CDR2 SQIVND (reference sequence). Germline trimming cut 7 bases from V and 2 bases from J; bases unmatched to any gene: 9. The CDR3 here is CASMDRGNRGNQPQHF. CDR3 coding DNA: TGTGCCAGTATGGACAGGGGAAATAGGGGCAATCAGCCCCAGCATTTT.

The table lists this clone with a few counts. The chain recombines TRBV20-1 with TRBJ2-1; no firm D call. This CDR3 is built from 11 residues. The germline V gene has CDR1 DFQATT and CDR2 SNEGSKA (reference sequence). V dropped 1 base and J dropped 12 bases, with 10 bases sitting between them. The CDR3 loop is CSARVSYGQFF. CDR3 nucleotide sequence: TGCAGTGCTAGAGTTTCGTACGGGCAGTTCTTC.

This rearrangement joins TRBV5-6 to TRBJ2-1; 12 nucleotides agree with TRBD2. The CDR3 has 18 amino acids. The germline V gene encodes CDR1 SGHDT and CDR2 YYEEEE. Losses at the gene ends were 1 base for V and 4 bases for J; bases not matched to a gene: 9. The CDR3 loop reads CASSLLPSGRADYNEQFF. As DNA, the CDR3 is TGTGCCAGCAGCTTGTTGCCTAGCGGGAGGGCCGATTACAATGAGCAGTTCTTC. Variable domain in full (rest from reference TRBV5-6 and TRBJ2-1): DAGVTQSPTHLIKTRGQQVTLRCSPKSGHDTVSWYQQALGQGPQFIFQYYEEEERQRGNFPDRFSGHQFPNYSSELNVNALLLGDSALYLCASSLLPSGRADYNEQFFGPGTRLTVL.

This clone was seen once. This CDR3 reads CASSRQGAGTDTQYF. The CDR3 DNA sequence: TGTGCCAGCTCACGACAGGGGGCTGGCACAGATACGCAGTATTTT. The chain joins TRBV18 to TRBJ2-3; TRBD1 aligns across 10 bases. CDR3 size: 15 residues. V shed 4 bases and J 1 base; nucleotides not matched to a gene: 2. CDR1 is KGHSH and CDR2 is LQKENI in the germline V gene.

This clone was seen a few times. The V and J genes are TRBV11-3 and TRBJ2-5, with D uncertain. Trimming took 1 base from V and 2 from J, leaving 14 bases between them. CDR3 length: 16 amino acids. Per the germline V gene, CDR1 is SGHNT and CDR2 is YENEEA. The CDR3 DNA reads TGTGCCAGCAGCTTAGGAATTAGCAGAAGGCAAGAGACCCAGTACTTC. Translated, it gives CASSLGISRRQETQYF.

The rearrangement links TRBV19 to TRBJ1-6; D is ambiguous. The ends were cut back, 5 bases at V and 0 bases at J, with 11 bases in the middle. The CDR3 consists of 16 residues. From germline, CDR1 is LNHDA and CDR2 SQIVND (reference sequence). The chain's CDR3 is CASSDFGRSYNSPLHF. CDR3 nucleotides: TGTGCCAGTAGTGACTTCGGCCGCTCCTATAATTCACCCCTCCACTTT. The entire variable domain, with the rest obtained from reference TRBV19 and TRBJ1-6, is as follows: DGGITQSPKYLFRKEGQNVTLSCEQNLNHDAMYWYRQDPGQGLRLIYYSQIVNDFQKGDIAEGYSVSREKKESFPLTVTSAQKNPTAFYLCASSDFGRSYNSPLHFGNGTRLTVT.

The V call is TRBV6-7, the J call TRBJ2-7; D call uncertain. TRBV6-7 has ORF status, its function being uncertain. CDR3 length: 12 residues. Trimming took off 11 bases at V and 3 bases at J, with 14 bases between the two ends. The CDR3 reads CAVSGLSYEQYV. The CDR3 DNA follows: TGTGCCGTTAGTGGGCTCAGCTACGAGCAGTACGTC.

The rearrangement links TRBV2 to TRBJ1-6; D may be TRBD1 (5 bases). The CDR3 runs to 15 residues. Trimming stripped 6 bases from V and 6 bases from J, with 15 bases between. The germline V gene has CDR1 SNHLY and CDR2 FYNNEI. Written as DNA, the CDR3 is TGTGCCAGCAGACTCGGATCAGGGTCTAATTCACCCCTCCACTTT. Translating it yields CASRLGSGSNSPLHF.

The rearrangement links TRBV3-1 (or the pseudogene TRBV3-2) to TRBJ1-4, with D perhaps TRBD1 (6 bases). The V and J ends lost 4 bases and 8 bases respectively, with 17 bases between them. This CDR3 contains 15 residues. CDR1 LGHDT and CDR2 YNNKEL come from the germline V gene (reference sequence). The CDR3 DNA sequence: TGTGCCAGCAGCCGTTCGGACAGCCCCTGGGAAAAACTGTTTTTT. It codes for CASSRSDSPWEKLFF.

This clone has a handful of counts. The DNA for the CDR3 is TGTGCCAGTAGTATACCAACATACAGGGTGGGCAATCAGCCCCAGCATTTT. Translation: CASSIPTYRVGNQPQHF. The V call is TRBV19, the J call TRBJ1-5; possible D gene TRBD1, 6 bases. Germline lookup yields CDR1 LNHDA and CDR2 SQIVND (reference sequence). This CDR3 is built from 17 residues. Trimming took 2 bases from V and 2 from J, leaving 16 bases between them.

The chain joins TRBV6-2 or TRBV6-3 to TRBJ1-5; D is ambiguous. There are 14 residues in the CDR3. Germline CDR1 reads MNHEY; CDR2 reads SVGEGT. V lost 0 bases and J lost 4, with 7 bases in between. The CDR3 DNA sequence: TGTGCCAGCAGTTACTCGAGAAGAAATCAGCCCCAGCATTTT. This sequence encodes CASSYSRRNQPQHF.

This clone came up many times. The V and J genes are TRBV6-5 and TRBJ1-4, with 7 nucleotides matching TRBD1. Germline V gene sequence: CDR1 MNHEY, CDR2 SVGAGI. CDR3 size: 13 residues. Trimming removed 6 bases from V and 5 bases from J; junction bases left unmatched: 3. The CDR3 region is CASRRDSNEKLFF. The CDR3 bases are TGTGCCAGCAGGAGGGACAGCAATGAAAAACTGTTTTTT.

The rearrangement links TRBV6-4 to TRBJ2-2, with 7 nucleotides matching TRBD1. This CDR3 has 13 residues. With 10 bases clipped from V and 6 bases from J, the junction kept 8 bases outside the gene matches. CDR1 and CDR2 (germline): MRHNA, SNTAGT. CDR3 region: CATSTGPAGELFF. The CDR3 DNA reads TGTGCCACCTCGACAGGGCCGGCCGGGGAGCTGTTTTTT.

This clone is a singleton in its sample. This chain joins TRBV2 and TRBJ2-3, with D tentatively TRBD2 (5 bases). V was shortened by 5 bases and J by 8 bases, with 14 bases between the two germline ends. The CDR3 runs 13 residues. Germline values: CDR1 SNHLY, CDR2 FYNNEI. The CDR3 DNA reads TGTGCCAGCAGTACCCGGACTTCGATTACGCAGTATTTT. Its protein product is CASSTRTSITQYF.

J is TRBJ2-1 and V is TRBV7-9; 8 bases fit TRBD2. V lost 8 bases and J lost 0; bases outside the gene matches: 9. CDR1 is SEHNR and CDR2 is FQNEAQ in the germline V gene (reference sequence). The CDR3 contains 16 residues. The CDR3: CASGAGVLSSYNEQFF. CDR3 nucleotides: TGTGCCAGCGGAGCGGGAGTGTTAAGCTCCTACAATGAGCAGTTCTTC.

The chain couples TRBV5-1 to TRBJ1-2; no clear D gene. Germline V gives CDR1 SGHRS, CDR2 YFSETQ. This CDR3 is built from 13 residues. Between the trimmed V and J ends, which lost 5 bases and 8 bases, there was a span of 16 bases. CDR3 residues: CASSPDKADGYTF. In DNA, the CDR3 is TGCGCCAGCAGTCCCGACAAAGCGGACGGCTACACCTTC.

The V gene is TRBV11-2, the J gene TRBJ2-5; 7 nucleotides agree with TRBD2. CDR3 size: 15 residues. V was clipped by 5 bases and J by 2 bases; unmatched bases: 8. Germline V CDR1 and CDR2: SGHAT, FQNNGV. CDR3 residues: CASSPAGRRQETQYF. CDR3 in DNA: TGTGCCAGCAGCCCAGCGGGACGGAGGCAAGAGACCCAGTACTTC.

The rearrangement links TRBV18 to TRBJ2-2, with D possibly TRBD2 on 5 matching bases. The CDR3 spans 16 residues. With 6 bases removed from V and 1 base from J, the gap between germline ends came to 15 bases. Germline loops: CDR1 KGHSH, CDR2 LQKENI. The CDR3 DNA is TGTGCCAGCTCTAGCACCGAGGGCCTGAACACCGGGGAGCTGTTTTTT. This gives the protein CASSSTEGLNTGELFF.